The rows below give T cell receptor beta chains drawn from one sample of a study of response to subunit inactivated influenza vaccine. TCRdb used MiXCR to reprocess the RT-PCR reads, holding one entry per CDR3 protein. Altogether roughly 700,000 distinct CDR3 sequences are present, 11% to 15% being singletons, with the ten largest covering around 7%. Sequencing was performed on PBMCs from blood, taken 14 to 15 days before vaccination. These receptors originate from a man aged 45-65 years who received an inactivated influenza vaccine. CDR3s include the opening cysteine and the closing phenylalanine or tryptophan. D genes are given only for firm matches. Rows give clone size only sometimes, using once, few, many, or a class for an expanded clone.

v_gene	abundance	j_gene	d_gene	CDR3nt	CDR3aa
TRBV20-1	few	TRBJ2-5	TRBD1	TGCAGTGCTAGATTACCCGACAGGGGAGTTTTCGAGACCCAGTACTTC	CSARLPDRGVFETQYF
TRBV10-2	few	TRBJ2-7	NA	TGCGCCAGCACTGACAGGCTGGCACGGGAGCAGTACTTC	CASTDRLAREQYF
TRBV19	few	TRBJ2-1	NA	TGTGCCAGTAGTGGCGTGAGGGTAGGGTACGATGAGCAGTTCTTC	CASSGVRVGYDEQFF
TRBV5-1	many	TRBJ1-5	NA	TGCGCCAGCAGCTTGGACGGACTCGGGCCCCAGCATTTT	CASSLDGLGPQHF
TRBV5-5	few	TRBJ1-1	TRBD1	TGTGCCAGCAGCTTAACAGGGGGCGCGGCCACTGAAGCTTTCTTT	CASSLTGGAATEAFF
TRBV18	NA	TRBJ2-6	NA	TGTGCCAGCTCACCGGAAGGGGGACGAACTTACAACGTCCTGACTTTC	CASSPEGGRTYNVLTF
TRBV9	NA	TRBJ2-7	NA	TGTGCCAGCAGCTCCGACCCCTACTACGAGCAGTACTTC	CASSSDPYYEQYF
TRBV3-1	few	TRBJ2-3	NA	TGTGCCAGCAGCCAAGCGGGCCTCTACCCTTCTAGCACAGATACGCAGTATTTT	CASSQAGLYPSSTDTQYF
TRBV15	few	TRBJ2-1	NA	TGTGCCACCAGCTCACGCCAAACATCCTACAATGAGCAGTTCTTC	CATSSRQTSYNEQFF
TRBV5-1	few	TRBJ2-1	TRBD1	TGCGCCAGCAGGACCGGACAGGGGTCCTACAATGAGCAGTTCTTC	CASRTGQGSYNEQFF
TRBV5-6	few	TRBJ1-1	NA	TGTGCCAGCAGCTTGGGTATAGGGCTGACTGAAGCTTTCTTT	CASSLGIGLTEAFF
TRBV6-1	few	TRBJ1-4	NA	TGTGCCAGCAGTGAAATGATGGGTCGGGCTCCTAATGAAAAACTGTTTTTT	CASSEMMGRAPNEKLFF
TRBV7-2	NA	TRBJ2-3	NA	TGTGCCAGCAGCCCTAGCCTAGCTCGCACAGATACGCAGTATTTT	CASSPSLARTDTQYF
TRBV12-3/TRBV12-4	NA	TRBJ2-2	TRBD2	TGTGCCAGCAACCCGGGACTAGCGGGCGGGTACACCGGGGAGCTGTTTTTT	CASNPGLAGGYTGELFF
TRBV4-2	many	TRBJ1-1	NA	TGTGCCAGCAGCCAAATTACAGGGGAAGCTTTCTTT	CASSQITGEAFF
TRBV5-1	many	TRBJ2-1	NA	TGCGCCAGCAGCTTGGAGCGGGCAGGCTCCTACAATGAGCAGTTCTTC	CASSLERAGSYNEQFF
TRBV7-8	NA	TRBJ2-7	NA	TGTGCCAGCCTCTCCCCGATCACCTACGAGCAGTACTTC	CASLSPITYEQYF
TRBV7-2	NA	TRBJ2-1	NA	TGTGCCAGCAGCTTGGGACGCCTGGGGAATGAGCACTTCTTC	CASSLGRLGNEHFF
TRBV7-2	NA	TRBJ2-5	NA	TGTGCCAGCAGCTTCCAACAGGGGCGGGGGGAGACCCAGTACTTC	CASSFQQGRGETQYF
TRBV11-2	NA	TRBJ2-1	TRBD2	TGTGCCAGCAGCTTAGGACCTGGGGGAGGTAGCGGGGGCTCCTACAATGAGCAGTTCTTC	CASSLGPGGGSGGSYNEQFF
TRBV7-6	few	TRBJ2-7	NA	TGTGCCAGCAGCCCGGCACAATCTACCTACGAGCAGTACTTC	CASSPAQSTYEQYF
TRBV6-5	NA	TRBJ2-3	NA	TGTGCCAGCAGTTTTTTCCTCAGCGGGAGCACAGATACGCAGTATTTT	CASSFFLSGSTDTQYF
TRBV5-1	few	TRBJ2-3	NA	TGCGCCAGCAGCTTGGGGGCTAGCGACTTCACAGATACGCAGTATTTT	CASSLGASDFTDTQYF
TRBV6-5	NA	TRBJ2-2	TRBD1	TGTGCCAGCAGTTACATCCCGGGACAGGGGGCCGGTCGGGGGGAGCTGTTTTTT	CASSYIPGQGAGRGELFF
TRBV7-2	many	TRBJ1-5	NA	TGTGCCAGCAGCTTTTTCCGGGGGGGCAATCAGCCCCAGCATTTT	CASSFFRGGNQPQHF
TRBV30	NA	TRBJ1-6	TRBD1	TGTGCCTGGAGTATCTGGACAGGGGGCAATTCACCCCTCCACTTT	CAWSIWTGGNSPLHF
TRBV10-3	NA	TRBJ1-2	TRBD1	TGTGCCATCAGTGTAGGAACAGGGGGCATCGGCTACACCTTC	CAISVGTGGIGYTF
TRBV4-3	NA	TRBJ2-7	TRBD1	TGCGCCAGCAGCCAAGATTTCCGGACAGGGGAATGGGAGCAGTACTTC	CASSQDFRTGEWEQYF
TRBV6-7	few	TRBJ2-7	NA	TGTGCCAGCAGTTACTCCCCCCTCCCCTACGAGCAGTACTTC	CASSYSPLPYEQYF
TRBV11-1	few	TRBJ2-7	TRBD2	TGTGCCAGCAGCTTAGGATCTGTATGGGGGACTAGCGGGAGGTACGAGCAGTACTTC	CASSLGSVWGTSGRYEQYF
TRBV11-2	NA	TRBJ2-3	NA	TGTGCCAGCAGCTGGGGGGCCCGTACAGATACGCAGTATTTT	CASSWGARTDTQYF
TRBV4-3	few	TRBJ2-1	NA	TGCGCCAGCAGCCAAGATTGGTACCAATCTACCTACAATGAGCAGTTCTTC	CASSQDWYQSTYNEQFF
TRBV28	many	TRBJ2-1	TRBD2	TGTGCCAGCAGTCCCCTAGGACTAGCGGGAGCGCGCAATGAGCAGTTCTTC	CASSPLGLAGARNEQFF